This paragraph covers one T cell receptor (beta chain) sequence. The target antigen is unknown. These data come from a study of T cells in Graves' hyperthyroidism and ophthalmopathy. General study points: Stable hyperthyroidism was told apart from ophthalmopathy by a model built on 13 V-J features.

RNA transcripts gave rise to amplified TCR beta CDR3 regions. The HTBI set primed first-round TCR CDR3 RT-PCR. Via MiXCR, TCRdb re-called the multiplex PCR reads, giving one row per CDR3 protein. The sample yields hundreds of thousands of distinct CDR3 sequences, about a third seen once. This CDR3 is built from 18 residues. Trimming cost V 0 bases and J 0 bases, with 15 bases left between them. Germline CDR1 and CDR2: MNHEY and SVGAGI. V and J are TRBV6-5 and TRBJ1-5; D unclear. The TCR comes from a middle-aged woman with Graves' hyperthyroidism. Sequencing was done on a sample of blood. CDR3 sequence reads: CASSYSVKTQYSNQPQHF. In nucleotides, the CDR3 is TGTGCCAGCAGTTACTCCGTTAAAACCCAATATAGCAATCAGCCCCAGCATTTT.